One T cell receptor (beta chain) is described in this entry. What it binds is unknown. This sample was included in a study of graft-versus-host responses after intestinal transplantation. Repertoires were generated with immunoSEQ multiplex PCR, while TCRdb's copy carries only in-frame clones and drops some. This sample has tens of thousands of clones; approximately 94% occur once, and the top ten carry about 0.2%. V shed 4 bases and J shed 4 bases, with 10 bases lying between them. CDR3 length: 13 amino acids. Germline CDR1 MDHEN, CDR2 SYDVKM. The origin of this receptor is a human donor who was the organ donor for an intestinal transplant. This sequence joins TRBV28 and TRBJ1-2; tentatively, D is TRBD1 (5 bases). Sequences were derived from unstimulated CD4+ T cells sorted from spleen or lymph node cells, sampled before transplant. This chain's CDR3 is CASSSGRSYGYTF. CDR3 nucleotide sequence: TGTGCCAGCAGTTCGGGACGGAGCTATGGCTACACCTTC.